Below, 28 T cell receptor beta chains from the same sample are listed, as sequenced in a study of post-analysis software for immune sequencing data. Findings and limits, study-wide: Five or six TRBV segments, TRBV5-6, TRBV5-1 and TRBV20-1 among them, were found more frequent in patients than controls.

For these receptors, no antigen is known. Incorporated into the TCR beta cDNA libraries were unique molecular identifiers, which served to reduce PCR and sequencing biases. TCRdb reprocessed the PCR reads with MiXCR, giving one entry per CDR3 protein. The repertoire includes about 540,000 distinct CDR3 sequences, around 31% of them detected once, and approximately 6% sits in the top ten. Sequenced: blood. The receptors come from a girl aged 2-17 years with multiple sclerosis.

The genes are TRBV7-8 and TRBJ1-2, with D tentatively TRBD1 (6 bases). CDR1 and CDR2 (germline): SGHVS, FQNEAQ. The CDR3 loop spans 17 amino acids. With 0 bases removed from V and 4 bases from J, the gap between germline ends came to 18 bases. The CDR3 DNA reads as TGTGCCAGCAGCTTAGCGATCCAAGGGGGGCAAGGCTATGGCTACACCTTC. This translates into CASSLAIQGGQGYGYTF.

This clonotype was observed a handful of times. The CDR3 here is CASSVGMGDRGITYEQYF. Here the CDR3 DNA reads TGTGCCAGCAGCGTAGGGATGGGAGACAGGGGTATCACCTACGAGCAGTACTTC. The rearrangement joins TRBV9 to TRBJ2-7, with 8 bases that match TRBD1. The CDR3 length is 18 residues. Germline CDR1 SGDLS, CDR2 YYNGEE. Germline trimming cut 0 bases from V and 2 bases from J; bases unmatched to any gene: 13.

This clonotype came up many times. The genes are TRBV6-1 and TRBJ2-5, with a weak D call TRBD1 (5 bases). This CDR3 spans 16 amino acids. V shed 3 bases and J shed 4 bases, with 18 bases lying between them. Germline V gene sequence: CDR1 MNHNS, CDR2 SASEGT. The CDR3 here is CASSDLGVQLGETQYF. Here the CDR3 DNA reads TGTGCCAGCAGTGACTTAGGGGTCCAATTAGGAGAGACCCAGTACTTC.

This clonotype was seen more than once but under ten times. The chain recombines TRBV6-5 with TRBJ1-1; unclear D gene. The V end lost 0 bases, the J end lost 8 bases, and 16 bases lay between the germline ends. The germline gives CDR1 MNHEY, CDR2 SVGAGI. The CDR3 loop spans 15 amino acids. This CDR3 is CASSYSKLGKAEAFF. Written as DNA, the CDR3 is TGTGCCAGCAGTTACTCGAAGCTAGGGAAGGCCGAAGCTTTCTTT.

This clonotype came up a few times. This chain links TRBV10-3 with TRBJ2-5; tentatively, D is TRBD2 (5 bases). The CDR3 is made up of 13 amino acids. Trimming removed 8 bases from V and 5 bases from J, with 15 bases in between. In germline, CDR1 is ENHRY, CDR2 SYGVKD. DNA for the CDR3: TGTGCCATCGCGGAGGCCCGCACGGAGACCCAGTACTTC. Translation: CAIAEARTETQYF.

The chain recombines TRBV5-1 with TRBJ2-1; TRBD2 aligns across 12 bases. CDR3 length: 15 residues. Germline CDR1 is SGHRS and CDR2 is YFSETQ. The V gene end was trimmed by 4 bases and the J gene end by 14 bases; junction bases not matched to a gene: 13. The CDR3 reads CASSRLETSGGDEFF. CDR3 DNA: TGCGCCAGCAGCCGCTTGGAGACTAGCGGGGGTGATGAGTTCTTC.

This clonotype was counted only a few times. The chain has TRBV6-4 and TRBJ1-2; D is ambiguous. This CDR3 region has 15 residues. Germline V gene sequence: CDR1 MRHNA, CDR2 SNTAGT. Deletions cut 6 bases from V and 2 bases from J, with 16 bases between. The CDR3 DNA sequence: TGTGCCAGCAGCGTGGACGGCGGATTCAACTATGGCTACACCTTC. This gives the protein CASSVDGGFNYGYTF.

The V gene is TRBV20-1, the J gene TRBJ2-5; 9 positions agree with TRBD1. CDR3 size: 12 residues. Germline CDR1 is DFQATT and CDR2 is SNEGSKA (reference sequence). The trim removed 5 bases at V and 11 bases at J, leaving 9 bases unmatched. This chain's CDR3 is CSAAGTGYKQYF. In DNA form, the CDR3 reads TGCAGTGCTGCCGGGACAGGGTACAAGCAGTACTTC.

The CDR3 nucleotides are TGCGCCAGCAGCACGGACAGGGGCTACACTGAAGCTTTCTTT. Its protein product is CASSTDRGYTEAFF. This chain links TRBV5-1 with TRBJ1-1, with 9 bases lining up with TRBD1. J was trimmed by 3 bases and V by 4 bases; bases with no gene match: 4. Germline lookup yields CDR1 SGHRS and CDR2 YFSETQ. CDR3 length equals 14 residues.

The V call is TRBV6-6, the J call TRBJ2-7, with D hard to call. This CDR3 has 15 residues. Per the germline V gene, CDR1 is MNHNY and CDR2 is SVGAGI (reference sequence). V gave up 2 bases and J gave up 1 base, with 12 bases separating them. This chain's CDR3 is CASSYTSDGSYEQYF. As DNA, the CDR3 is TGTGCCAGCAGTTACACCTCGGACGGATCCTACGAGCAGTACTTC.

The chain uses TRBV3-1 and TRBJ1-1; unclear D gene. V lost 1 base and J lost 2, with 17 bases in between. The CDR3 has 17 residues. CDR1 and CDR2 (germline): LGHDT, YNNKEL (reference sequence). The CDR3 region has the DNA TGTGCCAGCAGCCAAGCCCCCGGAGCACCACTTAACACTGAAGCTTTCTTT. Residues: CASSQAPGAPLNTEAFF.

V is TRBV9 and J is TRBJ2-3; D remains unclear. The germline V and J ends were trimmed by 0 bases and 0 bases, with 8 bases remaining between them. Germline V gene data show CDR1 as SGDLS and CDR2 as YYNGEE. The CDR3 runs to 15 residues. CDR3 DNA sequence: TGTGCCAGCAGCGTAGAAATGTCTAGCACAGATACGCAGTATTTT. Translated: CASSVEMSSTDTQYF.

The chain has TRBV20-1 and TRBJ2-3; 12 positions match TRBD1. The ends lost 3 bases at V and 3 bases at J; junction bases unmatched: 7. This CDR3 is built from 16 residues. Germline lookup yields CDR1 DFQATT and CDR2 SNEGSKA (reference sequence). The CDR3 loop reads CSARAGTGGRTDTQYF. The CDR3 nucleotides are TGCAGTGCTAGGGCCGGGACAGGGGGCCGGACAGATACGCAGTATTTT.

V gene TRBV20-1 combines with J gene TRBJ2-3; perhaps D is TRBD1 or TRBD2 (6 bases each). Germline values: CDR1 DFQATT, CDR2 SNEGSKA (reference sequence). Trimming left V 2 bases short and J 1 base short, with 16 bases between. The CDR3 sequence is 16 residues long. This CDR3 reads CSARMAGGGGTDTQYF. The CDR3, as DNA: TGCAGTGCTAGAATGGCCGGGGGCGGAGGCACAGATACGCAGTATTTT.

The chain joins TRBV7-9 to TRBJ2-5, with 8 bases matching TRBD1. Germline trimming cut 6 bases from V and 7 bases from J; bases unmatched to any gene: 7. The CDR3 runs 13 residues. CDR1 is SEHNR, CDR2 FQNEAQ, per germline (reference sequence). The CDR3 reads CASSRTQGGTQYF. CDR3 nucleotides: TGTGCCAGCAGTCGGACACAGGGGGGGACCCAGTACTTC.

The CDR3 DNA is TGTGCCAGCAGCATTTCCAGGGGGCTACTTACCTATGGCTACACCTTC. The encoded protein is CASSISRGLLTYGYTF. V is TRBV3-1 and J is TRBJ1-2; TRBD1 matches 8 bases. J lost 4 bases, V lost 5 bases, and 12 bases had no gene match. Per germline, CDR1 LGHDT and CDR2 YNNKEL (reference sequence). The CDR3 spans 16 residues.

This clonotype was seen a few times. J is TRBJ2-7 and V is TRBV5-5, with D perhaps TRBD1 (5 bases). The germline gives CDR1 SGHKS, CDR2 YYEKEE (reference sequence). The V end was cut by 0 bases, the J end by 1 base, with 20 bases between. CDR3 length equals 18 residues. This CDR3 reads CASSLDRRAPAGSYEQYF. Written as DNA, the CDR3 is TGTGCCAGCAGCTTGGATCGTAGGGCCCCGGCAGGGTCCTACGAGCAGTACTTC.

This clonotype was seen a few times. This chain connects TRBV6-5 to TRBJ1-1; no clear D gene. V dropped 0 bases and J dropped 4 bases, with 6 bases sitting between them. Germline V gene lookup returns CDR1 MNHEY and CDR2 SVGAGI. There are 13 residues in the CDR3. The CDR3 DNA follows: TGTGCCAGCAGTTACTCGGGAACCACTGAAGCTTTCTTT. Translating gives CASSYSGTTEAFF.

This rearrangement joins TRBV18 to TRBJ2-1; 15 bases are shared with TRBD2. This CDR3 contains 16 residues. The V gene end was trimmed by 6 bases and the J gene end by 8 bases; junction bases not matched to a gene: 8. The V gene's germline CDR1 is KGHSH and CDR2 LQKENI. The CDR3 sequence is CASSGTSGGSSHEQFF. DNA for the CDR3: TGTGCCAGCTCCGGGACTAGCGGGGGGTCCAGCCATGAGCAGTTCTTC.

Notes on this clonotype: Being one base from a much bigger clone, this may be a read error. The V call is TRBV20-1, the J call TRBJ2-4, with D possibly matching TRBD2 (6 bases). The J call is in doubt because the DNA end fits TRBJ2-7 better. From germline, CDR1 is DFQATT and CDR2 SNEGSKA (reference sequence). CDR3 size: 13 residues. CDR3: CSASGRETYEQYF. Written as DNA, the CDR3 is TGCAGTGCCAGCGGTCGGGAGACCTACGAGCAGTACTTC.

This chain uses TRBV7-2 with TRBJ1-1, with unresolved D. V was clipped by 3 bases and J by 1 base, with 9 bases between them. The germline CDR1 and CDR2 sequences are SGHTA and FQGNSA. The CDR3 spans 14 residues. The DNA for the CDR3 is TGTGCCAGCAGCTTCCAAGGCACGAACACTGAAGCTTTCTTT. Translating gives CASSFQGTNTEAFF.

This chain's CDR3 is CASSLVGSDYGYTF. In DNA form, the CDR3 reads TGTGCCAGCAGCTTAGTTGGTTCGGACTATGGCTACACCTTC. The chain is built from TRBV11-2 and TRBJ1-2, with D unresolved. The CDR3 covers 14 residues. Per the germline V gene, CDR1 is SGHAT and CDR2 is FQNNGV. Trimming cost V 1 base and J 3 bases, with 9 bases left between them.

The V and J genes are TRBV5-1 and TRBJ2-1, with 11 positions matching TRBD1. CDR3 size: 13 residues. Trimming at V came to 7 bases and at J to 4 bases, leaving 1 base not matched to a gene. Germline-derived CDR1 and CDR2 are SGHRS and YFSETQ. CDR3 region: CASGTGGYNEQFF. The CDR3 DNA reads TGCGCCAGCGGGACAGGGGGGTACAATGAGCAGTTCTTC.

The chain couples TRBV7-8 to TRBJ1-5, with TRBD1 matching over 9 bases. This CDR3 has 15 amino acids. The trim removed 0 bases at V and 10 bases at J, leaving 7 bases unmatched. Germline V gene lookup returns CDR1 SGHVS and CDR2 FQNEAQ. CDR3 sequence reads: CASSLAGTGLSPQHF. In DNA, the CDR3 is TGTGCCAGCAGCTTAGCCGGGACAGGGCTATCTCCCCAGCATTTT.

This sequence joins TRBV27 and TRBJ1-1; D unclear. Trimming removed 1 base from V and 3 bases from J, with 0 bases in between. Germline values: CDR1 MNHEY, CDR2 SMNVEV (reference sequence). The CDR3 is 11 amino acids. CDR3 sequence (DNA): TGTGCCAGCAGTTTATACACTGAAGCTTTCTTT. Translating gives CASSLYTEAFF.

In regard to this clonotype: At one end the junction does not follow the germline gene, possibly because of a read error. The chain is built from TRBV5-6 and TRBJ2-3, with 8 bases lining up with TRBD1. CDR3 length: 17 amino acids. The germline V gene has CDR1 SGHDT and CDR2 YYEEEE. Here the CDR3 DNA reads TGTGTCAGCAGCTTGTTAACAGGGGGTACTAGCACAGATACGCAGTATTTT. Translated, it gives CVSSLLTGGTSTDTQYF.

This clonotype was detected only a few times. The V gene is TRBV6-5, the J gene TRBJ2-1, with D perhaps TRBD1 (5 bases). The CDR3 runs 17 residues. Germline V CDR1 and CDR2: MNHEY, SVGAGI. Trimming took off 2 bases at V and 6 bases at J, with 20 bases between the two ends. DNA for the CDR3: TGTGCCAGCAGTTACGGGTGGCAGGGTAGTTCGCGCAATGAGCAGTTCTTC. It is translated as CASSYGWQGSSRNEQFF.

With respect to this clonotype: A junction boundary mismatches the germline segment, possibly from a read error. The V gene is TRBV28, the J gene TRBJ2-1; D call uncertain. Germline V gene data show CDR1 as MDHEN and CDR2 as SYDVKM. The CDR3 length is 14 residues. In DNA form, the CDR3 reads TGTGCCAGCAGGTTATTCGGAGCGCTCGGCGAGCAGTTCTTC. Translating gives CASRLFGALGEQFF.